This TCR beta chain is from a study of T cells in Graves' hyperthyroidism and ophthalmopathy. Study-wide results and limits: Most thyroid clonotypes expanded above 0.001 were also detected in blood.

Researchers took RNA transcripts and amplified the TCR beta CDR3 regions from them. The HTBI primer set drove a first-round RT-PCR of the TCR CDR3. TCRdb re-called the multiplex PCR reads with MiXCR, one entry per CDR3 protein. Of 350,000 or so distinct CDR3 sequences listed, 15% to 20% are singletons. At least 3 on the Clinical Activity Score was recorded for ophthalmopathy patients, who also had NOSPECS grade at least 4 and duration under 3 months. The PBMCs were taken from more than 8 ml of fresh peripheral blood. The V segment lost 7 bases and the J segment 4 bases; nucleotides outside the gene matches: 8. Germline CDR1 reads SGHRS; CDR2 reads YFSETQ. This CDR3 is built from 15 residues. In this sample, this clonotype turned up many times. Its antigen is unidentified.

The chain links TRBV5-1 to TRBJ1-2, with 12 bases lining up with TRBD1. The origin of this receptor is a woman aged 40 to 50 with Graves' ophthalmopathy. The sample taken for sequencing was blood. CDR3 in amino acids: CASGRGTGGVYGYTF. In DNA, the CDR3 is TGCGCCAGCGGCCGCGGGACAGGGGGCGTCTATGGCTACACCTTC.